The 2 T cell receptor beta chains given below trace back to one sample, sequenced in a study of CD8 T cells in ankylosing spondylitis. Study results and caveats: Blood of patients with ankylosing spondylitis appeared to be characterized by a TCR beta motif of eight highly homologous variants.

These receptors have no known antigen. Each CDR3 protein gets one entry after TCRdb re-called the 5' RACE reads with MiXCR. The sample carries some 450,000 distinct CDR3 sequences, 15% to 20% recorded once. Material: blood, either unsorted or a sorted T cell fraction (not recorded which). The receptor source for this set is a male donor with ankylosing spondylitis.

This clonotype was observed a handful of times. The chain recombines TRBV11-2 with TRBJ1-2, with D possibly being TRBD1 (6 bases). V was clipped by 5 bases and J by 5 bases, with 15 bases between them. The CDR3 consists of 14 residues. Per germline, CDR1 SGHAT and CDR2 FQNNGV. The DNA for the CDR3 is TGTGCCAGCAGCCCACACGGACAGATATATGGCTACACCTTC. Protein sequence: CASSPHGQIYGYTF.

This clonotype was picked up a small number of times. The rearrangement uses TRBV4-2 and TRBJ2-3; D is unclear. Germline V gene data show CDR1 as LGHNA and CDR2 as YNFKEQ. This CDR3 comprises 14 residues. V was shortened by 3 bases and J by 6 bases, with 13 bases between the two germline ends. In DNA, the CDR3 is TGTGCCAGCAGCCAGCCCCGACTTGGCGATACGCAGTATTTT. It is translated as CASSQPRLGDTQYF.